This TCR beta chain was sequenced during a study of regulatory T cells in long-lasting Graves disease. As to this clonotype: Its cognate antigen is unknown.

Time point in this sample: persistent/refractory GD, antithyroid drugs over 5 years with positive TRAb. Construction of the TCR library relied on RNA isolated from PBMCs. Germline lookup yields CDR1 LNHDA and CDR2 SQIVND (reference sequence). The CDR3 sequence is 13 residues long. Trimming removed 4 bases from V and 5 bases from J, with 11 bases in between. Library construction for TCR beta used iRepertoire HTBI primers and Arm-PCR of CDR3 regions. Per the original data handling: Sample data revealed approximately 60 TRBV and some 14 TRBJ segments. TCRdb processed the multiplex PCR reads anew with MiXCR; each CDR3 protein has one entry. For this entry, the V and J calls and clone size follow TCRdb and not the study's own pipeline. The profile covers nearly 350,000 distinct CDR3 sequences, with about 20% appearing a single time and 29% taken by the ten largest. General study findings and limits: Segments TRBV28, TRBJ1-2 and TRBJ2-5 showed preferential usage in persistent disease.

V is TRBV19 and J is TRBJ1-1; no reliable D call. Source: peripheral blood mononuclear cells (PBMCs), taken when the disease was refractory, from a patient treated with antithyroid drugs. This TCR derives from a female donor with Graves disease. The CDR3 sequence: CASSRYGDTEAFF. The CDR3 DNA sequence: TGTGCCAGTAGTAGGTATGGGGATACTGAAGCTTTCTTT.